This T cell receptor beta chain was captured in a study of blood T cell repertoires in COVID-19. Study background: COVID-19 samples collected from the United States, Italy and Spain covered acute and convalescent phases. The cDNA or gDNA used as material had been derived from T cells, B-cell-depleted T cells, or PBMCs.

Original handling: Using reference gene primer amplification, nucleated cell counts were estimated. Generated by immunoSEQ multiplex PCR, the TCRdb table keeps only in-frame clones and is missing some. For V, J and clone size, that table is used; D and trimming come from the DNA. Of 55,000 to 80,000 clones in the sample, 65% to 85% are singletons; the top ten hold 20%. This CDR3 region has 13 residues. The germline V and J ends were trimmed by 6 bases and 8 bases, with 16 bases remaining between them. This sequence was found in a woman older than 75 with active or convalescent COVID-19. The chain is built from TRBV12-3 or TRBV12-4 and TRBJ1-2; D perhaps matches TRBD1 (6 bases). Specimen: peripheral blood. This CDR3 reads CASSSQGLGGYTF. CDR3 in DNA: TGTGCCAGCAGCTCACAGGGTCTAGGGGGCTACACCTTC.